This entry features one T cell receptor (beta chain) sequence. Its recognized antigen is unknown. No per-base quality is available; no much larger clone lies one base away. The record originates from a study of blood T cell repertoires in COVID-19 (dated by TCRdb to the early 2020s). With respect to the entire study: For ImmuneRACE Cohort 3, a participant was defined as recovered based on two consecutive negative NP/OP PCR tests, clearance by a healthcare professional, or resolution of symptoms. The collaborator samples originated in the United States, Italy and Spain and spanned the acute and convalescent phases of COVID-19. The material from the prospective study consisted of cDNA or gDNA derived from T cells, B-cell-depleted T cells, or PBMCs. Subjects who had been exposed to COVID-19, were actively infected with it, or had recovered from it provided the deeply sampled blood TCRbeta repertoires that made up the dataset. The repertoires were released in a freely available public database intended as a resource for research on the immune response to SARS-CoV-2. The samples were drawn from the first 160 participants of the ongoing ImmuneRACE study and from about 1,200 subjects provided by 6 global collaborators. Sample metadata almost always included a de-identified subject ID, COVID-19 status, age in years and sex. HLA class I and class II types, where available, came from metadata supplied by the sample provider rather than from assay-based typing.

Participants in the prospective study were enrolled through a virtual design, were aged roughly 18 to 100 years, and lived in 24 United States geographic areas. To assign participants to cohorts, the prospective study relied on clinical history that participants themselves reported in a screening survey and a study questionnaire. In the prospective study, whole blood, serum and a nasopharyngeal or oropharyngeal swab were collected from each participant by mobile phlebotomists. Prospective study participants could optionally give additional blood draws and questionnaires over an approximately two-month period. Prospective study blood samples were shipped either frozen or at room temperature before DNA extraction. TCRbeta CDR3 regions were amplified from genomic DNA using the immunoSEQ Assay, a bias-controlled multiplex PCR. As for the original processing: Nucleated cell counts per sample were estimated from amplification of reference gene primers within the assay. Sequence reads were collapsed and filtered to measure the absolute abundance of every unique TCRbeta CDR3 rearrangement. For each sample, productive Simpson clonality was calculated by taking the square root of Simpson's diversity index across productive rearrangements. TCRdb holds this immuneACCESS table with in-frame rearrangements only. Some clones are missing; in checked studies, unresolved V genes explain under half, and the rest has no known cause. Clone size and the V and J calls come from that table; the DNA yielded D and trimming. Present in this sample are about 210,000 clones, about nine tenths of which were seen just once. Less than 8% of the sample is in the top ten clones.

Study-wide findings and limitations: How much clinical and demographic metadata was included differed by source and by participant, and the metadata was provided uncurated.

From the cysteine through the phenylalanine, the CDR3 covers 14 amino acids. This entry keeps only the CDR3 DNA: 42 bases, framed from base 1. V has 2 bases trimmed and J has 7 bases trimmed; junction bases matching no gene number 5. CDR1 and CDR2, looked up from the germline V gene, are MNHEY and SVGEGT. This TCR was sampled from a man younger than 45 in a cohort exposed to, infected with or recovered from COVID-19 (not recorded which). The sample taken for sequencing was PBMCs or T cells enriched from blood (not recorded which). The chain is encoded by TRBV6-2 or TRBV6-3 joined to TRBJ1-5, with 7 bases matching TRBD1. The DNA sequence is given as TGTGCCAGCAGTTACCTACAGGGGACCCAGCCCCAGCATTTT. Protein translation: CASSYLQGTQPQHF.